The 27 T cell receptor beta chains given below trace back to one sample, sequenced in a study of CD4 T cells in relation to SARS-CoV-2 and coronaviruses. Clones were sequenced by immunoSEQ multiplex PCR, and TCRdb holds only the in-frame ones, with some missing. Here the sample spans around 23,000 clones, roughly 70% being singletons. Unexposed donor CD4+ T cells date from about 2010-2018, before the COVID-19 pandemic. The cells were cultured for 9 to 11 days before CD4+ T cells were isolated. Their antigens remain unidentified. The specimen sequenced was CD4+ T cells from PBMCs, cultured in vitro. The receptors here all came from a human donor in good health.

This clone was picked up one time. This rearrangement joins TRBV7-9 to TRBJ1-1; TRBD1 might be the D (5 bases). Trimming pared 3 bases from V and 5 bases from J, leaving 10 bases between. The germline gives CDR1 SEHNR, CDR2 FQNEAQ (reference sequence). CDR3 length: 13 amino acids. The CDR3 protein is CASSFGGRTEAFF. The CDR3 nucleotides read TGTGCCAGCAGCTTTGGGGGAAGGACTGAAGCTTTCTTT.

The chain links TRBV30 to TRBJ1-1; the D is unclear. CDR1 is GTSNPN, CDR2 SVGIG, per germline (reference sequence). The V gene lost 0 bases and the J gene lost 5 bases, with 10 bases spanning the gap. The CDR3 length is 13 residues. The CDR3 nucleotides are TGTGCCTGGAGTGTAGCCGGAGGGACTGAAGCTTTCTTT. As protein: CAWSVAGGTEAFF.

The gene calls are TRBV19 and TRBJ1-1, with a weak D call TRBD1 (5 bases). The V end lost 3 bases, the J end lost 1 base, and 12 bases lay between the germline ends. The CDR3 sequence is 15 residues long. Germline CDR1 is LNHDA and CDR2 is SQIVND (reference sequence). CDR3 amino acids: CASSIRGFENTEAFF. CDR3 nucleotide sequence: TGTGCCAGTAGTATTCGGGGGTTTGAGAACACTGAAGCTTTCTTT.

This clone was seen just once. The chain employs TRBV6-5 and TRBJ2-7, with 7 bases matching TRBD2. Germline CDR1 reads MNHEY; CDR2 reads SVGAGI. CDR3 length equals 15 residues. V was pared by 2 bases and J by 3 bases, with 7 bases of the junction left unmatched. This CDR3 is CASSYKRGQYYEQYF. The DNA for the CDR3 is TGTGCCAGCAGTTACAAGCGGGGCCAATACTACGAGCAGTACTTC.

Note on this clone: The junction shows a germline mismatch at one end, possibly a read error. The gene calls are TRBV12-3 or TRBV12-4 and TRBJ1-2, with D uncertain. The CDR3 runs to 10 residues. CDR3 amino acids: CASQTDSRIF. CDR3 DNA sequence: TGTGCCAGCCAGACGGATTCCCGGATCTTC.

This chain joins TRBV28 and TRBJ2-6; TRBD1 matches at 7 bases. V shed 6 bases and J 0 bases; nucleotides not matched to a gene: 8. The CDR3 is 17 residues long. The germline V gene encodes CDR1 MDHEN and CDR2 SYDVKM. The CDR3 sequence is CASSDRDRVSGANVLTF. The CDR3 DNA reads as TGTGCCAGCAGCGACCGGGACAGAGTCTCTGGGGCCAACGTCCTGACTTTC.

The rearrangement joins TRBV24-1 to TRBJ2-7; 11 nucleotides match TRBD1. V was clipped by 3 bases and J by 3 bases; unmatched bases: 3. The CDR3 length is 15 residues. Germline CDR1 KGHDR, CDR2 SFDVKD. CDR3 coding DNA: TGTGCCACCAGTGATGTAGGGACAGGGGGCTACGAGCAGTACTTC. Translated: CATSDVGTGGYEQYF.

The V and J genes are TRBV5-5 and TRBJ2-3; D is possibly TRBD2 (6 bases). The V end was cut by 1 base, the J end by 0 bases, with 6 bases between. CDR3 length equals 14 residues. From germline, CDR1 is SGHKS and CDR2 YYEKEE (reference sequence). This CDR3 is CASSLSGSTDTQYF. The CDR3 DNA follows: TGTGCCAGCAGCTTGAGCGGGAGCACAGATACGCAGTATTTT.

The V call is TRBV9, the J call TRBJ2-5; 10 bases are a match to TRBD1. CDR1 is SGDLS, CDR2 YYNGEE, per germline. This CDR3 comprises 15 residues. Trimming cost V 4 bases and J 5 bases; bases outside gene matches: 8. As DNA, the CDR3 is TGTGCCAGCAGCCCAGGGACAGGGGACATCGAGACCCAGTACTTC. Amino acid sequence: CASSPGTGDIETQYF.

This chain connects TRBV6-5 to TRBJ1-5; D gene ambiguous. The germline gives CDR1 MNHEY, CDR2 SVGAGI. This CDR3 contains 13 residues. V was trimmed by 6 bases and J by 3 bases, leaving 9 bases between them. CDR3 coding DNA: TGTGCCAGCAGCGGAGCAGTCAATCAGCCCCAGCATTTT. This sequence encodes CASSGAVNQPQHF.

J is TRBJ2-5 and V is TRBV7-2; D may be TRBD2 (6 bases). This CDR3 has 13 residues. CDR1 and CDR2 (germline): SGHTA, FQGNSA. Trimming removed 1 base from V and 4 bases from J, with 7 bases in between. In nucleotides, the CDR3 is TGTGCCAGCAGCTTAGTGGGGGGAGAGACCCAGTACTTC. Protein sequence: CASSLVGGETQYF.

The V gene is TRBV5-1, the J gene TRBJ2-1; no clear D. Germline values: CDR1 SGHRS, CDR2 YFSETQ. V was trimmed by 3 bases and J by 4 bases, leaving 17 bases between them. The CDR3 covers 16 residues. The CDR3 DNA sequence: TGCGCCAGCAGCTCTGGCTGGGCAGAGCTATACAATGAGCAGTTCTTC. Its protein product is CASSSGWAELYNEQFF.

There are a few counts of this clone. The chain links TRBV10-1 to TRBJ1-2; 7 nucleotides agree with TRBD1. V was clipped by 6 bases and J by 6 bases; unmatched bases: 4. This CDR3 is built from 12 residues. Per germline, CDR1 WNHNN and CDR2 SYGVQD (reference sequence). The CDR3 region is CASSDRENGYTF. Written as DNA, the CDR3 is TGCGCCAGCAGCGACAGGGAAAATGGCTACACCTTC.

DNA of the CDR3: TGTGCCAGCAGCTTCGGACAGGGGAGTGAAAAACTGTTTTTT. This codes for CASSFGQGSEKLFF. The rearrangement uses TRBV5-6 and TRBJ1-4, with TRBD1 matching over 9 bases. Germline lookup yields CDR1 SGHDT and CDR2 YYEEEE. The junction had 3 bases not matched to a gene; V was cut back by 2 bases and J by 7 bases. CDR3 length: 14 amino acids. Filled out from reference TRBV5-6 and TRBJ1-4, the complete variable domain reads DAGVTQSPTHLIKTRGQQVTLRCSPKSGHDTVSWYQQALGQGPQFIFQYYEEEERQRGNFPDRFSGHQFPNYSSELNVNALLLGDSALYLCASSFGQGSEKLFFGSGTQLSVL.

CDR3 protein: CSASPSLSFHEQYF. CDR3 sequence (DNA): TGCAGTGCTAGTCCGAGTTTATCGTTCCACGAGCAGTACTTC. The V gene is TRBV20-1, the J gene TRBJ2-7; D unresolved. The germline gives CDR1 DFQATT, CDR2 SNEGSKA (reference sequence). Trimming pared 3 bases from V and 5 bases from J, leaving 17 bases between. This CDR3 is 14 amino acids long.

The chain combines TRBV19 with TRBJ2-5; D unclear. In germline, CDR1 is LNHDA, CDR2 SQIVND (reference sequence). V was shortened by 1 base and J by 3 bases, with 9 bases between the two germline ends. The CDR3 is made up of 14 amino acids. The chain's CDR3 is CASSIVAREETQYF. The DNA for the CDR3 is TGTGCCAGTAGTATAGTGGCCAGAGAAGAGACCCAGTACTTC.

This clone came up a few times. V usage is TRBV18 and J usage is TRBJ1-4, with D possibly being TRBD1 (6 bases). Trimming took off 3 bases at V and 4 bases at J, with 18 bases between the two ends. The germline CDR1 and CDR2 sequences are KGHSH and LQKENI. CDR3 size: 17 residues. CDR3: CASSPLAGVALNEKLFF. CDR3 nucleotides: TGTGCCAGCTCACCTCTGGCAGGGGTGGCACTTAATGAAAAACTGTTTTTT.

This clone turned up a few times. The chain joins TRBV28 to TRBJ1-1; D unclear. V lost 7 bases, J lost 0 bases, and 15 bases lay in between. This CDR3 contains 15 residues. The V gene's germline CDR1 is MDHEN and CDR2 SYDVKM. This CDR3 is CASNTGTHMNTEAFF. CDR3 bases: TGTGCCAGCAATACGGGTACTCACATGAACACTGAAGCTTTCTTT.

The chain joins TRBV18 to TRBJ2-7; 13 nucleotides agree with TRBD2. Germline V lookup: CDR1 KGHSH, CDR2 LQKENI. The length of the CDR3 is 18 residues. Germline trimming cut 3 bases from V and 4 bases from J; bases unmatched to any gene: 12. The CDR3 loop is CASSPPGLAGVRGYEQYF. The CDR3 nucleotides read TGTGCCAGCTCACCCCCCGGACTAGCGGGAGTTCGTGGTTACGAGCAGTACTTC.

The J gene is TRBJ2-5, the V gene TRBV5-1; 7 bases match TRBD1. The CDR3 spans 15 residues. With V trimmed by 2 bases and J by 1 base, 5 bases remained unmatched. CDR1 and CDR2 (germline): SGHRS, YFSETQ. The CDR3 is CASSFPGGIQETQYF. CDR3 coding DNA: TGCGCCAGCAGCTTTCCAGGGGGAATCCAAGAGACCCAGTACTTC.

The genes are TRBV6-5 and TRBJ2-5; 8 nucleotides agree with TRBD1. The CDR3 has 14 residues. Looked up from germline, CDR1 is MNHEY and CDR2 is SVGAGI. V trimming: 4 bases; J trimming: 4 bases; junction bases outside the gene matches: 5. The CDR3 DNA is TGTGCCAGCAGTTCAGGACAGGGCGGAGAGACCCAGTACTTC. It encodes CASSSGQGGETQYF.

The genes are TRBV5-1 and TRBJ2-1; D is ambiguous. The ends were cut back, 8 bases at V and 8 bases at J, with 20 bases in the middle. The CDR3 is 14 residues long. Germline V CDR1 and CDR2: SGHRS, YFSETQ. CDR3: CASYRSANIDEQFF. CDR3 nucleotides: TGCGCCAGTTATCGGAGCGCCAATATCGATGAGCAGTTCTTC.

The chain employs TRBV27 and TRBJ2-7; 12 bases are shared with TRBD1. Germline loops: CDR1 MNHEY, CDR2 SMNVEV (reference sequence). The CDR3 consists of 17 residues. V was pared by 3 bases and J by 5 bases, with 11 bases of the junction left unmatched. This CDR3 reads CASSFLGQGAIGDEQYF. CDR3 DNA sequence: TGTGCCAGCAGTTTCTTGGGACAGGGGGCGATAGGTGACGAGCAGTACTTC.

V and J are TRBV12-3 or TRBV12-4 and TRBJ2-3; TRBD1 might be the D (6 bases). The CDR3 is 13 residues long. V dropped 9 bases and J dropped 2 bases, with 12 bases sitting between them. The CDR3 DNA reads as TGTGCCAGTCTAATGGGACACACAGATACGCAGTATTTT. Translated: CASLMGHTDTQYF.

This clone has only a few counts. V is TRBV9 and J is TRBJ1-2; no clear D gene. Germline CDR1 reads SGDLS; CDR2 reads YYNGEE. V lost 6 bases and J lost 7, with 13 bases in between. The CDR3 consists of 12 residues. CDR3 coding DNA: TGTGCCAGCAACAAACAGACATCTGGCTACACCTTC. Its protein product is CASNKQTSGYTF.

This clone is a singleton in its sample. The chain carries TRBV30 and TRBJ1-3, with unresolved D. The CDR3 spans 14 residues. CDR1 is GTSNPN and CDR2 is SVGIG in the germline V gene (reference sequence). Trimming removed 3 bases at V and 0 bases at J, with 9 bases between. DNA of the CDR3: TGTGCCTGGAGGTGGTCTCTCTCTGGAAACACCATATATTTT. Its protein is CAWRWSLSGNTIYF.

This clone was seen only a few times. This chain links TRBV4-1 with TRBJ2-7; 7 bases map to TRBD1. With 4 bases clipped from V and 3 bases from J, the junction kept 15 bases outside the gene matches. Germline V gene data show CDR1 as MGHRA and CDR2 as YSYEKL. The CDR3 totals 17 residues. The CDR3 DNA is TGCGCCAGCAGCCCTCCTCTACTTGGACAGGACGACTACGAGCAGTACTTC. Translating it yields CASSPPLLGQDDYEQYF.